Below are 21 T cell receptor beta chains sequenced from a single sample in a study of blood T cell repertoires in COVID-19. Using immunoSEQ multiplex PCR, the repertoire was profiled, and TCRdb retains in-frame clones only, with some absent. The table has under 200,000 clones, about four fifths seen once. Sequenced material: PBMCs or T cells enriched from blood (not recorded which). These receptors were collected from a woman between 45 and 60 years old in a cohort exposed to, infected with or recovered from COVID-19 (not recorded which).

A few counts support this clone. The chain combines TRBV7-8 with TRBJ1-2, with 10 bases aligning to TRBD1. The CDR3 has 12 residues. Trimming took 5 bases from V and 11 from J; bases not matched to a gene: 5. CDR1 SGHVS and CDR2 FQNEAQ come from the germline V gene. CDR3 sequence reads: CASSPRQGAYTF. The CDR3, as DNA: TGTGCCAGCAGCCCAAGACAGGGGGCTTACACCTTC.

The V gene is TRBV27, the J gene TRBJ1-2; D remains ambiguous. This CDR3 is built from 12 residues. Germline V gene sequence: CDR1 MNHEY, CDR2 SMNVEV (reference sequence). V lost 8 bases and J 8 bases, leaving 15 bases between the germline ends. CDR3 sequence: CASLDSIQGYTF. CDR3 coding DNA: TGTGCCAGCCTGGACTCCATACAAGGCTACACCTTC.

This chain uses TRBV6-5 with TRBJ2-1, with a possible D match to TRBD2 (6 bases). CDR3 length: 13 residues. Trimming took 7 bases from V and 1 from J, leaving 8 bases between them. Germline CDR1 MNHEY, CDR2 SVGAGI. This CDR3 is CASKEGSYNEQFF. DNA for the CDR3: TGTGCCAGCAAGGAGGGGTCCTACAATGAGCAGTTCTTC.

The chain employs TRBV12-3 or TRBV12-4 and TRBJ2-7, with 7 bases lining up with TRBD2. The CDR3 totals 13 residues. Trimming removed 8 bases from V and 0 bases from J; junction bases left unmatched: 4. The CDR3 DNA reads TGTGCCAGCCTAGCGGATAGCTCCTACGAGCAGTACTTC. The encoded protein is CASLADSSYEQYF.

This clone was seen just once. The chain combines TRBV4-1 with TRBJ2-3, with 8 bases aligning to TRBD1. The CDR3 is made up of 15 amino acids. CDR1 is MGHRA and CDR2 is YSYEKL in the germline V gene. With 0 bases clipped from V and 1 base from J, the junction kept 0 bases outside the gene matches. The CDR3 sequence is CASSQEDRGTDTQYF. The CDR3 DNA reads TGCGCCAGCAGCCAAGAGGACAGGGGCACAGATACGCAGTATTTT.

Only one count was recorded for this clone. This chain uses TRBV10-3 with TRBJ1-5, with D hard to call. This CDR3 contains 15 residues. Trimming removed 6 bases at V and 0 bases at J, with 12 bases between. Germline values: CDR1 ENHRY, CDR2 SYGVKD. The CDR3 loop is CAISPDGDSNQPQHF. In DNA form, the CDR3 reads TGTGCCATCAGCCCTGACGGGGATAGCAATCAGCCCCAGCATTTT.

The genes are TRBV28 and TRBJ2-5; 9 positions match TRBD1. After removal of 4 bases from V and 2 bases from J, the junction contained 2 bases not matched to a gene. The CDR3 loop spans 14 amino acids. Germline V gene sequence: CDR1 MDHEN, CDR2 SYDVKM. CDR3 loop: CASSWGTGQETQYF. Here the CDR3 DNA reads TGTGCCAGCAGTTGGGGGACAGGGCAAGAGACCCAGTACTTC. Full variable domain (rest looked up from reference TRBV28 and TRBJ2-5): DVKVTQSSRYLVKRTGEKVFLECVQDMDHENMFWYRQDPGLGLRLIYFSYDVKMKEKGDIPEGYSVSREKKERFSLILESASTNQTSMYLCASSWGTGQETQYFGPGTRLLVL.

The chain employs TRBV6-2 or TRBV6-3 and TRBJ2-1, with 10 bases lining up with TRBD2. This CDR3 region has 19 residues. Germline V gene data show CDR1 as MNHEY and CDR2 as SVGEGT. V lost 4 bases and J lost 5; bases outside the gene matches: 17. The CDR3 coding sequence is TGTGCCAGCAGTTGGAGGCGTCAAGCGGGAGGGCTGAGGGACAATGAGCAGTTCTTC. It encodes CASSWRRQAGGLRDNEQFF.

The V gene is TRBV18, the J gene TRBJ2-3; 8 bases are a match to TRBD2. After removal of 4 bases from V and 5 bases from J, the junction contained 5 bases not matched to a gene. The CDR3 extends over 14 amino acids. Looked up from germline, CDR1 is KGHSH and CDR2 is LQKENI. The CDR3 DNA reads TGTGCCAGCTCACGGGAGCGGGGGAAAGATACGCAGTATTTT. This encodes CASSRERGKDTQYF. Based on the CDR3 plus reference TRBV18 and TRBJ2-3, the full variable domain is NAGVMQNPRHLVRRRGQEARLRCSPMKGHSHVYWYRQLPEEGLKFMVYLQKENIIDESGMPKERFSAEFPKEGPSILRIQQVVRGDSAAYFCASSRERGKDTQYFGPGTRLTVL.

The V and J genes are TRBV21-1 and TRBJ2-1; TRBD2 is the table's D call and was not checked against the DNA. TRBV21-1 corresponds to a pseudogene. There are 14 residues in the CDR3. CDR3 coding DNA: TGTGCCAGCTGTCTAGCGGGAGCTCACAATGAGCAGTTCTTC. This gives the protein CASCLAGAHNEQFF.

The sample holds one count of this clone. The chain has TRBV6-4 and TRBJ1-5, with a weak D call TRBD1 (5 bases). Germline-derived CDR1 and CDR2 are MRHNA and SNTAGT. V was trimmed by 10 bases and J by 7 bases, leaving 17 bases between them. The CDR3 is 13 amino acids. CDR3 sequence: CAKGEAVRQPQHF. The DNA for the CDR3 is TGTGCCAAAGGGGAGGCCGTTCGGCAGCCCCAGCATTTT.

The V and J genes are TRBV18 and TRBJ1-1, with 7 bases that match TRBD1. This CDR3 spans 15 amino acids. In germline, CDR1 is KGHSH, CDR2 LQKENI. With 1 base clipped from V and 1 base from J, the junction kept 3 bases outside the gene matches. CDR3 coding DNA: TGTGCCAGCTCACCACTAAAGGGGGCGAACACTGAAGCTTTCTTT. It translates to CASSPLKGANTEAFF.

In its sample, this clone was seen once. The V and J genes are TRBV11-2 and TRBJ1-4; maybe TRBD1 (5 bases). Germline CDR1 reads SGHAT; CDR2 reads FQNNGV. The length of the CDR3 is 17 residues. The germline V and J ends were trimmed by 1 base and 7 bases, with 19 bases remaining between them. CDR3: CASSLASTESGGEKLFF. In nucleotides, the CDR3 is TGTGCCAGCAGCTTAGCCTCGACAGAGTCGGGGGGTGAAAAACTGTTTTTT.

The J gene is TRBJ2-7, the V gene TRBV15; D possibly corresponds to TRBD2 (5 bases). The CDR3 length is 17 residues. V lost 3 bases and J 3 bases, leaving 21 bases between the germline ends. Germline V gene sequence: CDR1 LNHNV, CDR2 YYDKDF (reference sequence). The CDR3 DNA follows: TGTGCCACCAGCAGTCCCGATGTAGCGCCTTTTAACTACGAGCAGTACTTC. Its protein product is CATSSPDVAPFNYEQYF.

The J gene is TRBJ2-5, the V gene TRBV28; 10 bases are a match to TRBD1. V was clipped by 2 bases and J by 5 bases; unmatched bases: 8. This CDR3 is 16 amino acids long. Germline assignment: CDR1 MDHEN and CDR2 SYDVKM. CDR3 loop: CASSLAGTGAGETQYF. The CDR3 coding sequence is TGTGCCAGCAGTTTAGCCGGGACAGGGGCCGGGGAGACCCAGTACTTC.

The chain has TRBV9 and TRBJ2-1; 7 bases are a match to TRBD2. The V gene end was trimmed by 3 bases and the J gene end by 1 base; junction bases not matched to a gene: 4. The CDR3 has 15 amino acids. Germline CDR1 is SGDLS and CDR2 is YYNGEE. Written as DNA, the CDR3 is TGTGCCAGCAGCGAATCTAGCGGTTCCTACAATGAGCAGTTCTTC. It specifies CASSESSGSYNEQFF.

The chain joins TRBV29-1 to TRBJ2-7; 7 bases match TRBD1. The CDR3 totals 13 residues. V trimming: 4 bases; J trimming: 3 bases; junction bases outside the gene matches: 6. Per the germline V gene, CDR1 is SQVTM and CDR2 is ANQGSEA. CDR3 nucleotide sequence: TGCAGCGTTGTGGCAGGGGGTGGCTACGAGCAGTACTTC. Its protein is CSVVAGGGYEQYF.

The chain uses TRBV7-2 and TRBJ2-1; 9 nucleotides match TRBD2. After removal of 3 bases from V and 4 bases from J, the junction contained 10 bases not matched to a gene. The length of the CDR3 is 17 residues. Germline assignment: CDR1 SGHTA and CDR2 FQGNSA. The CDR3 DNA is TGTGCCAGCAGCTTGGTCGGTTTAAGCGGGGGGTACAATGAGCAGTTCTTC. This gives the protein CASSLVGLSGGYNEQFF.

This rearrangement joins TRBV4-3 to TRBJ2-1; tentatively, D is TRBD1 (6 bases). The CDR3 is 20 residues long. Germline V gene lookup returns CDR1 LGHNA and CDR2 YSLEER. V was shortened by 1 base and J by 5 bases, with 27 bases between the two germline ends. This CDR3 is CASSQVWVWAGERFNNEQFF. CDR3 coding DNA: TGCGCCAGCAGCCAAGTCTGGGTATGGGCAGGGGAGAGGTTCAACAATGAGCAGTTCTTC.

The chain combines TRBV4-1 with TRBJ2-1, with 10 bases aligning to TRBD2. Germline lookup yields CDR1 MGHRA and CDR2 YSYEKL. V lost 8 bases, J lost 9 bases, and 13 bases stayed unmatched. CDR3 size: 15 residues. The CDR3 loop reads CASSLYSSGRSEQFF. CDR3 DNA: TGCGCCAGCTCGTTATACTCTAGCGGGAGAAGTGAGCAGTTCTTC.

This chain connects TRBV12-3 or TRBV12-4 to TRBJ1-5; D may be TRBD1 (5 bases). This CDR3 comprises 13 residues. V lost 7 bases, J lost 7 bases, and 14 bases lay in between. The DNA for the CDR3 is TGTGCCAGCAACCAGGGTTCAGCCCAGCCCCAGCATTTT. This gives the protein CASNQGSAQPQHF.